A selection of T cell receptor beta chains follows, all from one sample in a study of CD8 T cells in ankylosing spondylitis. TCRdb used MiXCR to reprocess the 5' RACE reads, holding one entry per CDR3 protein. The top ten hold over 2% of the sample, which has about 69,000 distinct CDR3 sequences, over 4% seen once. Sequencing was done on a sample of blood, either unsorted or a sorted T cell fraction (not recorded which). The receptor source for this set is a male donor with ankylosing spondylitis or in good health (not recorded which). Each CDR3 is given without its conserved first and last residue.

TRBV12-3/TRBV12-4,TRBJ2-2,ASSAGTSDTGELF
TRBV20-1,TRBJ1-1,SAVGARGPMNTEAF
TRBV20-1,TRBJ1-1,SATPNTEAF
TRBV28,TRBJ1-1,ASSLRDWTEAF
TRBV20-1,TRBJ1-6,SARDFVVPKANSPLH
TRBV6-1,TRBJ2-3,ASSPGTGGTDTQY
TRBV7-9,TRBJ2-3,ASSSRVAGGPDTQY
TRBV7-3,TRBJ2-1,ASSFSSGGYNEQF
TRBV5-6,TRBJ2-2,ASEIRINTGELF
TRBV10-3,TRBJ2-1,ASIASSYNEQF
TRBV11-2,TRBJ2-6,ASSRSGQGASGANVLT
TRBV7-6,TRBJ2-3,ASSLGESSATQY
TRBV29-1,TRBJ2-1,SGSGRDNEQF
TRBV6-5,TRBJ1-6,ASRGVRSPLH
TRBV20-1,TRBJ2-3,SAGTGPTDTQY
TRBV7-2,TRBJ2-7,ASSMGGVYEQY
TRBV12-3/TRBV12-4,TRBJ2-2,ASSRTENTGELF
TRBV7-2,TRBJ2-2,ASRKGTGLTGELF
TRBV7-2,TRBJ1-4,ASSYGTGEKLF
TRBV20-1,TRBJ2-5,SARGDYQETQY
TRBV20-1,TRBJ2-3,SAPGESTDTQY
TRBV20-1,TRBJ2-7,SASSGTGDYEQY
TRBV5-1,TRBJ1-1,ASSLEGLGTEAF
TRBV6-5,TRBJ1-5,ASSYSGRGANQPQH
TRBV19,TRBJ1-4,ASTGIGEKLF